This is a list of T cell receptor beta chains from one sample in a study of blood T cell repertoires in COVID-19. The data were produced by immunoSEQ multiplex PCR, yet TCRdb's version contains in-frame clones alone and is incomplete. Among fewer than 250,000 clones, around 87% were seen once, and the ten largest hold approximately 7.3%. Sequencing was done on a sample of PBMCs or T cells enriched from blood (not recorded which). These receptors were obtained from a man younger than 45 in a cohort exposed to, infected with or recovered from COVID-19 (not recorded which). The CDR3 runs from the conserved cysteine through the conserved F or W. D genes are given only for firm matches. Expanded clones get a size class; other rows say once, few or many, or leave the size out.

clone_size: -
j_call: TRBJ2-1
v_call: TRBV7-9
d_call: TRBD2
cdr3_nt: TGTGCCAGCAGTTTAGGGTCACTAGCGGGATTCTACAATGAGCAGTTCTTC
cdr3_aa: CASSLGSLAGFYNEQFF

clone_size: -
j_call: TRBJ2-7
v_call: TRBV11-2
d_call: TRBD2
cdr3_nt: TGTGCCAGCAGCTTAGCCACCGGGGGGGTTTACGAGCAGTACTTC
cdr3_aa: CASSLATGGVYEQYF

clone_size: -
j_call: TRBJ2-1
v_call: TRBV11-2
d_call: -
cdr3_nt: TGTGCCAGCAACACGATAGCGGGGACAGTGAATGAGCAGTTCTTC
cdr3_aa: CASNTIAGTVNEQFF

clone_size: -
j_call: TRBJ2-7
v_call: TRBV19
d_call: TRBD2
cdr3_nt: TGTGCCAGTACCATAAGTAGCGGGAGCTCCTACGAGCAGTACTTC
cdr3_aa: CASTISSGSSYEQYF

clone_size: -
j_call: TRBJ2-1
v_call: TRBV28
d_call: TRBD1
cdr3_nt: TGTGCCAGCAGTCCGGGACAGGGGGGACCCAATGAGCAGTTCTTC
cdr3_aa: CASSPGQGGPNEQFF

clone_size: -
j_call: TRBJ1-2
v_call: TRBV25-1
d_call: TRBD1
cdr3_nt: TGTGCCAGCAGTCCGGACAGGGTACGTGGCTACACCTTC
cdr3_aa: CASSPDRVRGYTF

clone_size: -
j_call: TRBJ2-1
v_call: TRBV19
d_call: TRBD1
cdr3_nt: TGTGCCAGTGAGACAGGGGGATTCTACAATGAGCAGTTCTTC
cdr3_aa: CASETGGFYNEQFF

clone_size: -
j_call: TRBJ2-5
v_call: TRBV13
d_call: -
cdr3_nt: TGTGCCAGCAGCTTAGGGACTAGCAGGGGGACCCAGTACTTC
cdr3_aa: CASSLGTSRGTQYF

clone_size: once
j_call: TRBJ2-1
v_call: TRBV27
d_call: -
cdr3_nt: TGTGCCAGCAGTTCCCCGACCCGCCCATCTCGGGGCAATGAGCAGTTCTTC
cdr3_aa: CASSSPTRPSRGNEQFF

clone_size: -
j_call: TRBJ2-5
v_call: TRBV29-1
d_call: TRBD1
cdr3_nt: TGCAGCGTACGGACAGGGGACCAACGGACCCAGTACTTC
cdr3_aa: CSVRTGDQRTQYF

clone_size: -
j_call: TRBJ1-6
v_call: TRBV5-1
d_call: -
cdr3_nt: TGCGCCAGCAGCTTGGCCAGAAGAAATTCACCCCTCCACTTT
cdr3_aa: CASSLARRNSPLHF

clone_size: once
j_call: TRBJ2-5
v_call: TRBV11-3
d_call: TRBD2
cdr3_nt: TGTGCCAGCAGCCAAGGGACTAGCGGGAGAGAGACCCAGTACTTC
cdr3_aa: CASSQGTSGRETQYF

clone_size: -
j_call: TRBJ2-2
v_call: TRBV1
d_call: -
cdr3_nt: TGCACCAGCAGCCAGGCGGGGAAGCTGACCGGGGAGCTGTTTTTT
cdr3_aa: CTSSQAGKLTGELFF

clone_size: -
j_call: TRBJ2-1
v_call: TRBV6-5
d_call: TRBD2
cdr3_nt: TGTGCCAGCGGTTCACTAGCGGGAGGACCCTACAATGAGCAGTTCTTC
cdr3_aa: CASGSLAGGPYNEQFF

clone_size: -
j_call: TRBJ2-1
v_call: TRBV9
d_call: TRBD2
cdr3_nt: TGTGCCAGCAGCGTAGCCCAGGGAGCGGGACCGGGCTACAATGAGCAGTTCTTC
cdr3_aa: CASSVAQGAGPGYNEQFF

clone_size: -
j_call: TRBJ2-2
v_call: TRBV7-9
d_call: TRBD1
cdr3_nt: TGTGCCAGCAGCTTGTTTAGGGGGCCGAACACCGGGGAGCTGTTTTTT
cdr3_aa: CASSLFRGPNTGELFF

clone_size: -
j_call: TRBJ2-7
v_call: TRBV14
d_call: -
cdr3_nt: TGTGCCAGCAGCCAAGATATCGGGTACTCCGAGCAGTACTTC
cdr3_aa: CASSQDIGYSEQYF

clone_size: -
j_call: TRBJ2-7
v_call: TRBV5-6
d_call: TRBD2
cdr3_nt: TGTGCCAGCGCCGGAGTTACTAGCGGCTCCTACGAGCAGTACTTC
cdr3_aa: CASAGVTSGSYEQYF

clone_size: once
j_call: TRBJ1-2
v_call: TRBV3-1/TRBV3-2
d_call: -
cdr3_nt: TGTGCCAGCAGCCAATGGGGGCCGAACTATGGCTACACCTTC
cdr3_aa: CASSQWGPNYGYTF

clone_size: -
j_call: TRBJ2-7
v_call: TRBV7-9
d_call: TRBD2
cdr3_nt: TGTGCCAGCAGCTTTGCCCGACTAGCGGGGTTCTCCTACGAGCAGTACTTC
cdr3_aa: CASSFARLAGFSYEQYF

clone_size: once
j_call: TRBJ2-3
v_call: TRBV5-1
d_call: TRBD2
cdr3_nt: TGCGCCAGCAGCTTAGGACTAGCGGGAGCTCTAGATACGCAGTATTTT
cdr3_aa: CASSLGLAGALDTQYF

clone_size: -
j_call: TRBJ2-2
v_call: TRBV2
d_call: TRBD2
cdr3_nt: TGTGCCAGCAAGGTGACTAGCGGAGCGAACACCGGGGAGCTGTTTTTT
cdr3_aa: CASKVTSGANTGELFF

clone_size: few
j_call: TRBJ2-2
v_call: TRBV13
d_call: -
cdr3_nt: TGTGCCAGCAGCTTTCGGACCGGGGAGCTGTTTTTT
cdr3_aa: CASSFRTGELFF

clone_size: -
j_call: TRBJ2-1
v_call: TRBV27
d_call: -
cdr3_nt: TGTGCCAGCAGTTTAGAAGGGACTCCTGCCTACAATGAGCAGTTCTTC
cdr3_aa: CASSLEGTPAYNEQFF

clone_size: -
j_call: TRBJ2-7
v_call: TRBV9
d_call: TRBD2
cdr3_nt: TGTGCCAGCAGCGAGGGACTAGCGGGGAACTACGAGCAGTACTTC
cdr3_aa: CASSEGLAGNYEQYF

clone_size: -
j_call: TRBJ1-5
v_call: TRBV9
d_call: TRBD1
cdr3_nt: TGTGCCAGCAGCCAGGGGGTTCGCAATCAGCCCCAGCATTTT
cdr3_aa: CASSQGVRNQPQHF

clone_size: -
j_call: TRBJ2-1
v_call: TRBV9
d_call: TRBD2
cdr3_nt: TGTGCCAGCGGTAGCGGGCGGAACTCCTACAATGAGCAGTTCTTC
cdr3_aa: CASGSGRNSYNEQFF

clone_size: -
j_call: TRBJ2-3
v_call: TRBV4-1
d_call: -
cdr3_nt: TGCGCCAGCAGCCAAGGTCCTAGACTCCCGCAGTATTTT
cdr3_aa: CASSQGPRLPQYF

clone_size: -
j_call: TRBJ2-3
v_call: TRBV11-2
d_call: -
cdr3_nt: TGTGCCAGCAGCTTACAGGGGACAGATACGCAGTATTTT
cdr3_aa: CASSLQGTDTQYF

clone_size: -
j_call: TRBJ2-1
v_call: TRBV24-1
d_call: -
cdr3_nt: TGTGCCACCAGTTCAGGAGGGGCTAGCTCCTACAATGAGCAGTTCTTC
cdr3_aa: CATSSGGASSYNEQFF

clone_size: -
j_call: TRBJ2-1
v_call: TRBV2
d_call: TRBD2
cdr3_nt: TGTGCCAGCAGTGTAACCCTAGCGGGAGTATCTTACAATGAGCAGTTCTTC
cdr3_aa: CASSVTLAGVSYNEQFF

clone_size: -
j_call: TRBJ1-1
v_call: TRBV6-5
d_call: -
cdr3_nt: TGTGCCAGCCTCCGCTGGACAGAGGGGACTGAAGCTTTCTTT
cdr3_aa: CASLRWTEGTEAFF

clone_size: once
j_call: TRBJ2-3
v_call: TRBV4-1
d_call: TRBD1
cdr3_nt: TGCGCCAGCAGCCAGGAACAGGGGGGCGGGGTAGATACGCAGTATTTT
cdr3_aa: CASSQEQGGGVDTQYF

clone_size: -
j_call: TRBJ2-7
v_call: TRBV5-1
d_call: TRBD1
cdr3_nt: TGCGCCAGCAGCTTGGGACAGGGGAATGGGGAGCAGTACTTC
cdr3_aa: CASSLGQGNGEQYF

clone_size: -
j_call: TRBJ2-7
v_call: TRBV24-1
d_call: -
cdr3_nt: TGTGCCACCAGTGACGACAGCCTATACGAGCAGTACTTC
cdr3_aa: CATSDDSLYEQYF

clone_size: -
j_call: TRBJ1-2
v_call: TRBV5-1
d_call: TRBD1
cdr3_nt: TGCGCCAGCAGCTTCTCAACCGGGACAGGGGATACTGGCTACACCTTC
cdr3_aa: CASSFSTGTGDTGYTF

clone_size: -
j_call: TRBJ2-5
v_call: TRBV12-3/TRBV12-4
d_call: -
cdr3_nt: TGTGCCACCGACCGGGTTCAAGAGACCCAGTACTTC
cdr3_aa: CATDRVQETQYF

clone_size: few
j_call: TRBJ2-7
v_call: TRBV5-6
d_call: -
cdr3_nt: TGTGCCAGCGGCTCGGCGGGGACAGAGTCCTACGAGCAGTACTTC
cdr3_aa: CASGSAGTESYEQYF

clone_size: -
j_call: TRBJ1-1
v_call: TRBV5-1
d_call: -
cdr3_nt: TGCGCCAGCAGCTTGGCATCCGGTGCAGGGAACACTGAAGCTTTCTTT
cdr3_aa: CASSLASGAGNTEAFF

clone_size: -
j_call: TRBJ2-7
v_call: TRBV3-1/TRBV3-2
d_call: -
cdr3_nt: TGTGCCAGCAGCCAAGGAGCAGGGGGAGGCTACGAGCAGTACTTC
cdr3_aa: CASSQGAGGGYEQYF

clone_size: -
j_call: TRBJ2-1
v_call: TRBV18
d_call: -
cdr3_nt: TGTGCCAGCTCACCACCGACTCGCTTGGAGCAGTTCTTC
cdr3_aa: CASSPPTRLEQFF

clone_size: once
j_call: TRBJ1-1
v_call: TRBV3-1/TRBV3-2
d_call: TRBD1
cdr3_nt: TGTGCCAGCAGCCGCCGGGACAGGGGGCAGATCACTGAAGCTTTCTTT
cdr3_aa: CASSRRDRGQITEAFF

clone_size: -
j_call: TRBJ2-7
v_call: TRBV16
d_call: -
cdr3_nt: TGTGCCAGCAGCCGTCCCGCGGGTTCTCACTCCTACGAGCAGTACTTC
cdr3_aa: CASSRPAGSHSYEQYF

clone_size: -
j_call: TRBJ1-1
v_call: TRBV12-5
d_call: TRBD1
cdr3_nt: TGTGCTAGTGGTTTGGGGGACAGGCAGAACACTGAAGCTTTCTTT
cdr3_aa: CASGLGDRQNTEAFF

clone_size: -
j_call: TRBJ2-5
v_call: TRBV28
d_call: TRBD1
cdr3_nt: TGTGCCAGCAGTTTAACGGGACAGGGGACACAAGAGACCCAGTACTTC
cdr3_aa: CASSLTGQGTQETQYF